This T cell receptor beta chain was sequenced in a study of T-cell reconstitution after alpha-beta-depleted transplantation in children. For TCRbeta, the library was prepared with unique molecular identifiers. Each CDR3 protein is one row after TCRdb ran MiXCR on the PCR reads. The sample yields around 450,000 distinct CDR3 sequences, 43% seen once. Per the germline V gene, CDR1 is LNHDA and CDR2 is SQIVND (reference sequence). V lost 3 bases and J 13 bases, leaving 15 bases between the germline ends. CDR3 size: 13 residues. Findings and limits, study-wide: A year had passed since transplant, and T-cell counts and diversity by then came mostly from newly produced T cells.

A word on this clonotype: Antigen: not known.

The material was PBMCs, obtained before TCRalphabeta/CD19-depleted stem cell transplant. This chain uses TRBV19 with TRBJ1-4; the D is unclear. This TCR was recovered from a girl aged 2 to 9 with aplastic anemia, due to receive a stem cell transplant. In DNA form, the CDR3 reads TGTGCCAGTAGTATTCTGACTGGCGGAGGACTGTTTTTT. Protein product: CASSILTGGGLFF.